The 22 T cell receptor beta chains given below trace back to one sample, sequenced in a study of blood T cells in healthy people across ages. The use of a sample-barcoded 5' primer and a J-beta primer mix characterized a second PCR of roughly 7 to 12 cycles. From the 5' RACE reads, TCRdb called clonotypes with MiXCR, one entry per CDR3 protein. The sample has around 1,500,000 distinct CDR3 sequences, 35% to 45% seen once. Material: blood. The receptors derive from a woman younger than 30 in good health.

This chain connects TRBV11-2 to TRBJ2-5, with D tentatively TRBD1 (6 bases). Germline V lookup: CDR1 SGHAT, CDR2 FQNNGV. The CDR3 is made up of 15 amino acids. The germline V and J ends were trimmed by 4 bases and 2 bases, with 14 bases remaining between them. The CDR3 bases are TGTGCCAGCAGCTACAGGGAAGGGGGTCAAGAGACCCAGTACTTC. Its translation is CASSYREGGQETQYF.

This chain connects TRBV2 to TRBJ2-2; the D is unclear. Trimming took off 6 bases at V and 4 bases at J, with 15 bases between the two ends. The CDR3 runs to 15 residues. CDR1 SNHLY and CDR2 FYNNEI come from the germline V gene. This CDR3 reads CASRAPPARTGELFF. The CDR3 DNA follows: TGTGCCAGCAGGGCGCCTCCTGCGCGCACCGGGGAGCTGTTTTTT.

This rearrangement joins TRBV20-1 to TRBJ2-1, with D possibly being TRBD1 (5 bases). V was shortened by 4 bases and J by 4 bases, with 14 bases between the two germline ends. This CDR3 comprises 14 residues. Germline V gene lookup returns CDR1 DFQATT and CDR2 SNEGSKA (reference sequence). The CDR3 bases are TGCAGTGCTATTAGGGGCAGCCAATACAATGAGCAGTTCTTC. Translated: CSAIRGSQYNEQFF.

This rearrangement joins TRBV7-2 to TRBJ2-7, with unresolved D. The CDR3 length is 16 residues. Germline lookup yields CDR1 SGHTA and CDR2 FQGNSA. Trimming cost V 0 bases and J 4 bases, with 16 bases left between them. CDR3 in DNA: TGTGCCAGCAGCTTAGCGTCGACACTCGAGACATACGAGCAGTACTTC. Its translation: CASSLASTLETYEQYF.

This clonotype was detected only a few times. The chain couples TRBV4-1 to TRBJ2-5; D not resolved. The CDR3 has 17 amino acids. Germline assignment: CDR1 MGHRA and CDR2 YSYEKL. V was trimmed by 0 bases and J by 0 bases, leaving 14 bases between them. CDR3 loop: CASSQEGNYPYQETQYF. DNA for the CDR3: TGCGCCAGCAGCCAAGAAGGGAACTACCCGTACCAAGAGACCCAGTACTTC.

The chain links TRBV27 to TRBJ2-1, with D possibly matching TRBD1 (6 bases). Trimming pared 2 bases from V and 0 bases from J, leaving 11 bases between. Per germline, CDR1 MNHEY and CDR2 SMNVEV (reference sequence). CDR3 length: 16 amino acids. CDR3 nucleotide sequence: TGTGCCAGCAGTTTACCAGGGGCCAGCTCCTACAATGAGCAGTTCTTC. This gives the protein CASSLPGASSYNEQFF.

The J gene is TRBJ2-1, the V gene TRBV20-1; D uncertain. The CDR3 spans 16 residues. Germline values: CDR1 DFQATT, CDR2 SNEGSKA (reference sequence). Trimming shortened V by 0 bases and J by 6 bases, and 18 bases separated the two germline ends. The CDR3 reads CSARDYLQPKGNEQFF. The CDR3 nucleotides are TGCAGTGCTAGAGATTATTTGCAGCCCAAGGGCAATGAGCAGTTCTTC.

J is TRBJ2-1 and V is TRBV3-1; D call uncertain. The CDR3 spans 13 residues. V gave up 6 bases and J gave up 6 bases, with 12 bases separating them. Looked up from germline, CDR1 is LGHDT and CDR2 is YNNKEL (reference sequence). The CDR3 DNA sequence: TGTGCCAGCAGGCAGTATGGTGGCAATGAGCAGTTCTTC. The encoded protein is CASRQYGGNEQFF.

As DNA, the CDR3 is TGTGCTAGTGGACCTGGACTCCAAACGAACACCGGGGAGCTGTTTTTT. Its protein is CASGPGLQTNTGELFF. This rearrangement joins TRBV12-5 to TRBJ2-2, with D tentatively TRBD2 (5 bases). The germline V and J ends were trimmed by 6 bases and 0 bases, with 14 bases remaining between them. Germline CDR1 LGHNT, CDR2 FRNRAP. This CDR3 has 16 residues. Looking up the rest from reference TRBV12-5 and TRBJ2-2 gives the full variable domain: DARVTQTPRHKVTEMGQEVTMRCQPILGHNTVFWYRQTMMQGLELLAYFRNRAPLDDSGMPKDRFSAEMPDATLATLKIQPSEPRDSAVYFCASGPGLQTNTGELFFGEGSRLTVL.

This clonotype was counted between two and nine times. V and J are TRBV20-1 and TRBJ2-1; D not certain. The CDR3 contains 11 residues. Trimming stripped 5 bases from V and 8 bases from J, with 10 bases between. Germline CDR1 is DFQATT and CDR2 is SNEGSKA (reference sequence). CDR3 amino acids: CSALFVDEQFF. Here the CDR3 DNA reads TGCAGTGCTCTCTTTGTCGATGAGCAGTTCTTC.

The chain has TRBV3-1 and TRBJ2-7, with 11 bases aligning to TRBD2. This CDR3 comprises 13 residues. The germline V gene encodes CDR1 LGHDT and CDR2 YNNKEL (reference sequence). V was clipped by 4 bases and J by 6 bases; unmatched bases: 2. The CDR3 loop reads CASSPLAGVEQYF. The CDR3 DNA reads TGTGCCAGCAGCCCACTAGCGGGAGTCGAGCAGTACTTC.

This clonotype was seen a handful of times. DNA of the CDR3: TGCAGTGCTAGGACTGACACAGATACGCAGTATTTT. Residues: CSARTDTDTQYF. V gene TRBV20-1 combines with J gene TRBJ2-3, with D uncertain. The CDR3 covers 12 residues. Germline assignment: CDR1 DFQATT and CDR2 SNEGSKA (reference sequence). Trimming removed 3 bases at V and 2 bases at J, with 6 bases between.

In its sample, this clonotype was seen a few times. For the CDR3, the DNA is TGCAGTGCTAGGCTAGGGACTCGCCTAAACTATGGCTACACCTTC. It codes for CSARLGTRLNYGYTF. The V call is TRBV20-1, the J call TRBJ1-2, with a tentative D call TRBD1 (5 bases). Deletions cut 3 bases from V and 2 bases from J, with 16 bases between. This CDR3 comprises 15 residues. CDR1 DFQATT and CDR2 SNEGSKA come from the germline V gene (reference sequence).

V is TRBV14 and J is TRBJ2-5, with D unresolved. Germline V gives CDR1 SGHDN, CDR2 FVKESK. V was cut by 1 base and J by 5 bases, with 11 bases left in between. The CDR3 consists of 14 residues. CDR3 DNA: TGTGCCAGCAGCCAAGTATATAGCCAGGAGACCCAGTACTTC. Amino acids: CASSQVYSQETQYF.

The chain joins TRBV2 to TRBJ2-7, with TRBD1 matching over 10 bases. The CDR3 is 15 residues long. V trimming: 6 bases; J trimming: 3 bases; junction bases outside the gene matches: 8. Per the germline V gene, CDR1 is SNHLY and CDR2 is FYNNEI. The CDR3 protein is CASRAGTGDFYEQYF. The CDR3 bases are TGTGCCAGCAGGGCGGGGACAGGGGATTTCTACGAGCAGTACTTC.

The rearrangement joins TRBV13 to TRBJ2-1; 7 bases line up with TRBD1. Germline CDR1 and CDR2: PRHDT and FYEKMQ (reference sequence). Trimming at V came to 5 bases and at J to 8 bases, leaving 12 bases not matched to a gene. The length of the CDR3 is 15 residues. The CDR3 sequence: CASSRDRVSPDEQFF. CDR3 nucleotides: TGTGCCAGCAGCCGTGACAGGGTATCTCCCGATGAGCAGTTCTTC. Variable domain in full (rest from reference TRBV13 and TRBJ2-1): AAGVIQSPRHLIKEKRETATLKCYPIPRHDTVYWYQQGPGQDPQFLISFYEKMQSDKGSIPDRFSAQQFSDYHSELNMSSLELGDSALYFCASSRDRVSPDEQFFGPGTRLTVL.

This clonotype was picked up many times. The rearrangement joins TRBV9 to TRBJ2-7; TRBD2 matches 7 bases. Germline CDR1 reads SGDLS; CDR2 reads YYNGEE. V dropped 5 bases and J dropped 2; count of bases not matched to a gene: 7. The CDR3 consists of 14 residues. The CDR3 is CASSPLGGTYEQYF. The CDR3 DNA follows: TGTGCCAGCAGTCCTCTCGGGGGGACCTACGAGCAGTACTTC.

Details on this clonotype: Relative to the germline gene, one junction end is altered; a read error may explain this. This sequence joins TRBV4-1 and TRBJ2-4; no clear D. The J call may be mistaken, given a closer DNA end match to TRBJ2-7. The CDR3 runs to 12 residues. Germline V gives CDR1 MGHRA, CDR2 YSYEKL. The CDR3 DNA sequence: TGCGCCAGCATCCAAGATACTTACGAGCAGTACTTC. This codes for CASIQDTYEQYF.

The chain couples TRBV5-1 to TRBJ2-1, with TRBD2 matching 7 bases. The V gene end was trimmed by 4 bases and the J gene end by 5 bases; junction bases not matched to a gene: 12. The CDR3 is made up of 16 amino acids. Germline V CDR1 and CDR2: SGHRS, YFSETQ. In nucleotides, the CDR3 is TGCGCCAGCAGCCTTGGTGAGACTAGCTTCCACAATGAGCAGTTCTTC. Its protein is CASSLGETSFHNEQFF.

The rearrangement joins TRBV24-1 to TRBJ2-3; tentative D call: TRBD1 (7 bases). The CDR3 contains 13 residues. From germline, CDR1 is KGHDR and CDR2 SFDVKD. The V and J ends lost 9 bases and 3 bases respectively, with 12 bases between them. The CDR3 DNA is TGTGCCACCCAGGGGGGATTGACAGATACGCAGTATTTT. Translating gives CATQGGLTDTQYF.

CDR3 in DNA: TGTGCCATCAGGGACGGCGCTGGGGCCAACGTCCTGACTTTC. Translation gives CAIRDGAGANVLTF. The chain combines TRBV10-3 with TRBJ2-6, with D uncertain. This CDR3 contains 14 residues. Between the trimmed V and J ends, which lost 6 bases and 2 bases, there was a span of 8 bases. CDR1 ENHRY and CDR2 SYGVKD come from the germline V gene.

As regards this clonotype: Mismatch with germline at one junction end may stem from a read error. The CDR3 spells CVSSPGGPEETQYF. CDR3 DNA sequence: TGTGTCAGCAGCCCAGGGGGTCCGGAAGAGACCCAGTACTTC. This rearrangement joins TRBV7-9 to TRBJ2-5, with 7 bases lining up with TRBD1. Germline loops: CDR1 SEHNR, CDR2 FQNEAQ (reference sequence). The CDR3 spans 14 residues.